This is a list of T cell receptor beta chains from one sample in a study of a mutant IDH1 vaccine in newly diagnosed glioma. Assay: immunoSEQ multiplex PCR; the TCRdb copy retains only in-frame clones and omits some. The sample includes approximately 61,000 clones, roughly 80% of them seen just once. For these TCRs, the target antigens are not known. Specimen: PBMCs, collected from a glioma patient whose treatment included an IDH1 peptide vaccine. The receptors were sampled from a man aged 40-49 years with glioma. Both conserved end residues are part of each CDR3.

V gene: TRBV4-1; CDR3 protein: CASSHPRNTEAFF
V gene: TRBV5-1; CDR3 protein: CASSSLGRPGYEQYF
V gene: TRBV19; CDR3 protein: CASSMFRGNTEAFF
V gene: TRBV5-4; CDR3 protein: CASSTEAGDRNEQFF
V gene: TRBV14; CDR3 protein: CASSQVYEQFF
V gene: TRBV5-6; CDR3 protein: CASSWPGGANSPLHF
V gene: TRBV6-1; CDR3 protein: CASLPPGGNEKLFF
V gene: TRBV30; CDR3 protein: CAWSVYQSGRATEAFF
V gene: TRBV9; CDR3 protein: CASSVGMGLGSYEQYF
V gene: TRBV21-1; CDR3 protein: CASRRDGASYEQYF
V gene: TRBV5-1; CDR3 protein: CASSLSGSTDTQYF
V gene: TRBV6-4; CDR3 protein: CASSDGTGGTDTQYF
V gene: TRBV5-1; CDR3 protein: CASRGGVSGNTIYF
V gene: TRBV2; CDR3 protein: CASSRGVYETQYF
V gene: TRBV7-2; CDR3 protein: CASSLDSGRPKNIQYF
V gene: TRBV28; CDR3 protein: CASSLPIPGGRSGNTIYF
V gene: TRBV7-8; CDR3 protein: CASSPRGDTEETQYF
V gene: TRBV7-6; CDR3 protein: CATAAYGEQYF
V gene: TRBV29-1; CDR3 protein: CSVDRDRKKGYTF
V gene: TRBV7-2; CDR3 protein: CASSAPLGIQGEQFF
V gene: TRBV18; CDR3 protein: CASSPRGEVGQPQHF
V gene: TRBV13; CDR3 protein: CASSLWEGQGGTDTQYF
V gene: TRBV29-1; CDR3 protein: CSVDEKFYNEQFF
V gene: TRBV20-1; CDR3 protein: CSAPDGYEQYF
V gene: TRBV6-6; CDR3 protein: CASSPPTGTDTQYF
V gene: TRBV7-9; CDR3 protein: CASSLGQAGNTIYF
V gene: TRBV9; CDR3 protein: CASSVGITYNSPLHF
V gene: TRBV28; CDR3 protein: CASSLPLAGGHEQYF
V gene: TRBV30; CDR3 protein: CAWVLGGEQYF
V gene: TRBV2; CDR3 protein: CASEWTDHEKLFF
V gene: TRBV28; CDR3 protein: CASVGGARNEKLFF
V gene: TRBV7-9; CDR3 protein: CASSLAQGAHNEQFF
V gene: TRBV6-5; CDR3 protein: CASSYSRGWYEQYF
V gene: TRBV5-4; CDR3 protein: CTDFPVGREGGDTQYF
V gene: TRBV30; CDR3 protein: CAWTRGGTEAFF
V gene: TRBV12-5; CDR3 protein: CASVSGNTQYF
V gene: TRBV7-7; CDR3 protein: CASSSYGTGRGETQYF
V gene: TRBV4-3; CDR3 protein: CASSPRTGHSPLHF
V gene: TRBV18; CDR3 protein: CASSPPRGETQYF
V gene: TRBV19; CDR3 protein: CASTPKGTRGHTIYF